The 2 T cell receptor beta chains presented below share a single source sample, sequenced in a study of blood T cell repertoires in COVID-19. The data were produced by immunoSEQ multiplex PCR, yet TCRdb's version contains in-frame clones alone and is incomplete. The data hold about 86,000 clones, with about four fifths observed a single time. Material for sequencing was peripheral blood. These receptors were collected from a woman older than 75 with acute or convalescent COVID-19.

This clone appeared a single time. The CDR3 loop reads CASRDGGLGYTF. The CDR3 bases are TGTGCCAGCAGAGACGGAGGGTTAGGCTACACCTTC. The chain has TRBV6-5 and TRBJ1-2; the D is unclear. V was trimmed by 6 bases and J by 8 bases, leaving 13 bases between them. The CDR3 spans 12 residues. Germline assignment: CDR1 MNHEY and CDR2 SVGAGI.

This clone was recorded only once. The chain joins TRBV19 to TRBJ1-5; D unresolved. In germline, CDR1 is LNHDA, CDR2 SQIVND (reference sequence). V was cut by 8 bases and J by 3 bases, with 14 bases left in between. The length of the CDR3 is 14 residues. The CDR3 region is CASSRDPVNQPQHF. The CDR3 DNA is TGTGCCAGTTCCCGGGATCCCGTCAATCAGCCCCAGCATTTT.